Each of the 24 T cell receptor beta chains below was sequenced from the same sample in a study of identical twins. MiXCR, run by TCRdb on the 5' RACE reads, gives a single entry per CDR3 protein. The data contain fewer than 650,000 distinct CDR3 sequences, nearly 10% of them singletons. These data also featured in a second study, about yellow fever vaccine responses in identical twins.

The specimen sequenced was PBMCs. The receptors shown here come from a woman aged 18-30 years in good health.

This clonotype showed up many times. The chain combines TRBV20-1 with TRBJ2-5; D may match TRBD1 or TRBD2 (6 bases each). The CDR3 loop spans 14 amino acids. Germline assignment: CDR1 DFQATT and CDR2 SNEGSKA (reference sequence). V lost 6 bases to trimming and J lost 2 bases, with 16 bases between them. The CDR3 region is CSARGEDRQETQYF. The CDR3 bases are TGCAGTGCGAGGGGGGAAGACAGACAAGAGACCCAGTACTTC.

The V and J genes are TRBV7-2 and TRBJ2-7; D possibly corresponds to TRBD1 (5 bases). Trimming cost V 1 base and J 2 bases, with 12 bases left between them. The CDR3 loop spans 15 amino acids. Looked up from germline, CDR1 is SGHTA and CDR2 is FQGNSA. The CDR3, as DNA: TGTGCCAGCAGCTTAGGAGTCGACAGACCCTACGAGCAGTACTTC. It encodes CASSLGVDRPYEQYF.

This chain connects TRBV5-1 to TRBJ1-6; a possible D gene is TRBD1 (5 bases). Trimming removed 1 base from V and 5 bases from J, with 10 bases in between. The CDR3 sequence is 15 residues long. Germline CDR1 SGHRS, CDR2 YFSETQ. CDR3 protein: CASSLTEDNNSPLHF. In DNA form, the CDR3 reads TGCGCCAGCAGCTTGACGGAGGACAATAATTCACCCCTCCACTTT. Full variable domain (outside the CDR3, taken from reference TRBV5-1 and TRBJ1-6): KAGVTQTPRYLIKTRGQQVTLSCSPISGHRSVSWYQQTPGQGLQFLFEYFSETQRNKGNFPGRFSGRQFSNSRSEMNVSTLELGDSALYLCASSLTEDNNSPLHFGNGTRLTVT.

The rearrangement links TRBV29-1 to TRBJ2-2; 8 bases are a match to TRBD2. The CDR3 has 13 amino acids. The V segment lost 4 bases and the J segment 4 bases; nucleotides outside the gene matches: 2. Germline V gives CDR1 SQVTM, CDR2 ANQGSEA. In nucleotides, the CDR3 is TGCAGCGTTGGTCTAGCGGGCACCGGGGAGCTGTTTTTT. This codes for CSVGLAGTGELFF.

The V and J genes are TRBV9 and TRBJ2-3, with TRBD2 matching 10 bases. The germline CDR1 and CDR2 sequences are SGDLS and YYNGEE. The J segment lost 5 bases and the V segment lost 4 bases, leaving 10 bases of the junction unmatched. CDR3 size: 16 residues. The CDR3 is CASSPHNLAGEDTQYF. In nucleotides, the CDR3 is TGTGCCAGCAGCCCACATAACCTAGCGGGAGAAGATACGCAGTATTTT.

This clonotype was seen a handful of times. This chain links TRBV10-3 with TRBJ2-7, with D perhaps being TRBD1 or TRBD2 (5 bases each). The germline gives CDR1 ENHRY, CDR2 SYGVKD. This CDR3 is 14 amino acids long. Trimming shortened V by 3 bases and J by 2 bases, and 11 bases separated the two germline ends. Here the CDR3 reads CAISDGTPPYEQYF. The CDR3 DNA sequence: TGTGCCATCAGTGACGGGACGCCACCCTACGAGCAGTACTTC.

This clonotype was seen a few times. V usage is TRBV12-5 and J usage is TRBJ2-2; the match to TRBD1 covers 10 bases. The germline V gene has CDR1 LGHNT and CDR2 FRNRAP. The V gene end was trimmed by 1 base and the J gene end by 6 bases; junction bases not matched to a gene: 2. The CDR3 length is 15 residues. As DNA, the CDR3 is TGTGCTAGTGGTTTGGGACAGGGGGCTCCCGGGGAGCTGTTTTTT. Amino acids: CASGLGQGAPGELFF.

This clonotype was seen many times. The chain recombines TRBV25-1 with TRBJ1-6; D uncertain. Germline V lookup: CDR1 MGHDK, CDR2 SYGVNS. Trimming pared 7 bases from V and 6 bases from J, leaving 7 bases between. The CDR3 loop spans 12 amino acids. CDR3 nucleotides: TGTGCCAGCAAACCGTCTAATTCACCCCTCCACTTT. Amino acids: CASKPSNSPLHF.

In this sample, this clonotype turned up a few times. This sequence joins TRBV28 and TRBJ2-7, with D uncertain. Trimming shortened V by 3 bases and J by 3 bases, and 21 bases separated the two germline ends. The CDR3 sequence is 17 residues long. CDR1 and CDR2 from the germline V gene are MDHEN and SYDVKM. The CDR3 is CASSFFPPVKSNYEQYF. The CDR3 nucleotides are TGTGCCAGCAGTTTCTTTCCCCCCGTTAAATCAAACTACGAGCAGTACTTC.

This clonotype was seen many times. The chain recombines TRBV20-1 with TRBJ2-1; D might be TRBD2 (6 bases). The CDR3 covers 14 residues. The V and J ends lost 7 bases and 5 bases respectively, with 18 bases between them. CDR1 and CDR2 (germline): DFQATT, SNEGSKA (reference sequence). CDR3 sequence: CSGARDWLNNEQFF. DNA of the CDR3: TGCAGTGGGGCCCGGGACTGGTTGAACAATGAGCAGTTCTTC.

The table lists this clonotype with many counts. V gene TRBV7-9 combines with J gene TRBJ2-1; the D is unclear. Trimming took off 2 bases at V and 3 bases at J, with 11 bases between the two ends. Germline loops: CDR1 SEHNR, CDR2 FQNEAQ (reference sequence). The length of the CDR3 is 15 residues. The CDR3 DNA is TGTGCCAGCAGCTTACCGGGCCTAAACTACAATGAGCAGTTCTTC. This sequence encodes CASSLPGLNYNEQFF.

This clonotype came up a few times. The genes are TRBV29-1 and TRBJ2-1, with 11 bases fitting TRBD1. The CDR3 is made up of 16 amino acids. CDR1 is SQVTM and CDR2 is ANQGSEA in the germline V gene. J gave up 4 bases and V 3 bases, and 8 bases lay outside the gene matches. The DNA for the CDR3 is TGCAGCGTTGACCCCAAGGGACAGGGGGAATACAATGAGCAGTTCTTC. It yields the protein CSVDPKGQGEYNEQFF.

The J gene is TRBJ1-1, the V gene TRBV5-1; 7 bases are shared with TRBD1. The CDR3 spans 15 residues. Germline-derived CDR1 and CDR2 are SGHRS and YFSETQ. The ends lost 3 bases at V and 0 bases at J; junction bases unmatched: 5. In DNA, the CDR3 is TGCGCCAGCAGCTATGGACAGGCTATGAACACTGAAGCTTTCTTT. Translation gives CASSYGQAMNTEAFF. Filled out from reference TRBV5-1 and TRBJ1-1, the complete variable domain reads KAGVTQTPRYLIKTRGQQVTLSCSPISGHRSVSWYQQTPGQGLQFLFEYFSETQRNKGNFPGRFSGRQFSNSRSEMNVSTLELGDSALYLCASSYGQAMNTEAFFGQGTRLTVV.

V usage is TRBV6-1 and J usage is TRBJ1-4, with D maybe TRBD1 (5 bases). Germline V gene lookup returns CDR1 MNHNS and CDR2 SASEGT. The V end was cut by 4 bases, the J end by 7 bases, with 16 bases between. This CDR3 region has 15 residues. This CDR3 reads CASSAGRTGGEKLFF. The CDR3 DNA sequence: TGTGCCAGCAGTGCGGGACGGACCGGGGGTGAAAAACTGTTTTTT.

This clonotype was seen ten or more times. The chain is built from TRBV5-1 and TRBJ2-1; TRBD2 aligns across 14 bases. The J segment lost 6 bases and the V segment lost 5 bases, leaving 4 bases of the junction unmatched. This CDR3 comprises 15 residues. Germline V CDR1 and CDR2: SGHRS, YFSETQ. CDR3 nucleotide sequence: TGCGCCAGCAGGGGACTAGCGGGAGTTCCCAATGAGCAGTTCTTC. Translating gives CASRGLAGVPNEQFF.

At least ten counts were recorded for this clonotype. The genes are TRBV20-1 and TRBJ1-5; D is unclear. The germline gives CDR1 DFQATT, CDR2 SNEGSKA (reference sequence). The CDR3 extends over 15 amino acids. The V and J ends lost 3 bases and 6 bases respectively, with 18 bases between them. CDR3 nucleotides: TGCAGTGCTAGCGAACCTACCGCCGGCGGTCAGCCCCAGCATTTT. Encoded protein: CSASEPTAGGQPQHF.

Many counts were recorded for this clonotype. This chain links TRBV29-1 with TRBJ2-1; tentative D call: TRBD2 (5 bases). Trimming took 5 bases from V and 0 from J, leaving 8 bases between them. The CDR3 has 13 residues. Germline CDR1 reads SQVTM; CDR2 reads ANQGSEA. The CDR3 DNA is TGCAGCGTTTCTGGGAGCTCCTACAATGAGCAGTTCTTC. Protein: CSVSGSSYNEQFF.

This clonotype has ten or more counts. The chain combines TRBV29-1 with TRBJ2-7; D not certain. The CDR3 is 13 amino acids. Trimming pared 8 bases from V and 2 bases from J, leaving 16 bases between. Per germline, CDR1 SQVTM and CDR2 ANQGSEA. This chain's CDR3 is CSPERSGPYEQYF. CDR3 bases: TGCAGCCCAGAGAGGTCCGGACCCTACGAGCAGTACTTC.

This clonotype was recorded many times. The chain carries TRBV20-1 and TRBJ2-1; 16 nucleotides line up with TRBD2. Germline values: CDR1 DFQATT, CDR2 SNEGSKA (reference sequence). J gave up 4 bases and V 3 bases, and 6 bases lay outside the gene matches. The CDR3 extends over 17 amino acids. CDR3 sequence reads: CSASKGLAGGAYNEQFF. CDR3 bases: TGCAGTGCTAGCAAGGGACTAGCGGGGGGGGCTTACAATGAGCAGTTCTTC.

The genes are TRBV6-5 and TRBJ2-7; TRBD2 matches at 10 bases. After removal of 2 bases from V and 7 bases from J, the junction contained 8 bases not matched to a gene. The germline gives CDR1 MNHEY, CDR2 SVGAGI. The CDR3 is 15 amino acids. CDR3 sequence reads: CASSYQREGQGEQYF. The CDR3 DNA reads TGTGCCAGCAGTTACCAGCGGGAGGGCCAAGGAGAGCAGTACTTC.

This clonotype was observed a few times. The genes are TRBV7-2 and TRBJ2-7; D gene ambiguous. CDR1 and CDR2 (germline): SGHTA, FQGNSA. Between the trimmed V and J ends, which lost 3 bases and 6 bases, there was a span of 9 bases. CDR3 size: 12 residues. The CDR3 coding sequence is TGTGCCAGCAGCTTTACGGTTGCCGAGCAGTACTTC. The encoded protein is CASSFTVAEQYF.

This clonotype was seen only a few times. This CDR3 reads CAGGQSSYEQYF. DNA for the CDR3: TGTGCCGGCGGACAGAGCTCCTACGAGCAGTACTTC. The chain employs TRBV30 and TRBJ2-7; tentatively, D is TRBD1 (6 bases). Trimming took 8 bases from V and 0 from J, leaving 11 bases between them. The germline V gene encodes CDR1 GTSNPN and CDR2 SVGIG (reference sequence). This CDR3 contains 12 residues.

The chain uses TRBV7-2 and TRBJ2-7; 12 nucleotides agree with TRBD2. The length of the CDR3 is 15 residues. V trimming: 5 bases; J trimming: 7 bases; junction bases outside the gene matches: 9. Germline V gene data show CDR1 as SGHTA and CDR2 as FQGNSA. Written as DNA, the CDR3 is TGTGCCAGCAGCCGTCTAGCGGGGGGGCTAAGGGAGCAGTACTTC. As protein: CASSRLAGGLREQYF.

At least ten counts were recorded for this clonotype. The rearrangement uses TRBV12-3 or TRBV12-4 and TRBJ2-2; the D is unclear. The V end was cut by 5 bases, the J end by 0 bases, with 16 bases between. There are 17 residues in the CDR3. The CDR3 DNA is TGTGCCAGCAGTCCCTATCCCTTCAGCCCGAACACCGGGGAGCTGTTTTTT. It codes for CASSPYPFSPNTGELFF.